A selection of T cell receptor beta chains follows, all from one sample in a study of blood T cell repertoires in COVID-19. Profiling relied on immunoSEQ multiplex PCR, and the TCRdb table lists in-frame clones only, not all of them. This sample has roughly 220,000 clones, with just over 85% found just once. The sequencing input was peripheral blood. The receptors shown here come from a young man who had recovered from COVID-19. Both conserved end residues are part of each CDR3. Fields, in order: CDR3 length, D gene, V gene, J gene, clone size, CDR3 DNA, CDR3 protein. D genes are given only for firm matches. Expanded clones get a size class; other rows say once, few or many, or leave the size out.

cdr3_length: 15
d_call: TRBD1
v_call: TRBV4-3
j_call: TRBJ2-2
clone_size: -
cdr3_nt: TGCGCCAGCAGCCAGAGACAGGGGGACACCGGGGAGCTGTTTTTT
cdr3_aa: CASSQRQGDTGELFF

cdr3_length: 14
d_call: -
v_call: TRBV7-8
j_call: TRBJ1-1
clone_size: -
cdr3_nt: TGTGCCAGCAGCTTTCGGTCCCCGAACACTGAAGCTTTCTTT
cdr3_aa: CASSFRSPNTEAFF

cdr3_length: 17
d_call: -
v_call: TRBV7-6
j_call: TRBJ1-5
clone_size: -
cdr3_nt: TGTGCCAGCAGCTTAGGACAGGCGGGAGGTAGCAATCAGCCCCAGCATTTT
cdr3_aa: CASSLGQAGGSNQPQHF

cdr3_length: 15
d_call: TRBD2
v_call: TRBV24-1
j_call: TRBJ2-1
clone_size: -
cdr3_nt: TGTGCCACCAGTGACGAGCGGGGCGCCTACAATGAGCAGTTCTTC
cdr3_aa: CATSDERGAYNEQFF

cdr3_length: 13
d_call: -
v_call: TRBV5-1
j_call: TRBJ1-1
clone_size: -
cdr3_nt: TGCGCCAGCAGCTTGTCTAGTATCGTGGAAGCTTTCTTT
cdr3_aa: CASSLSSIVEAFF

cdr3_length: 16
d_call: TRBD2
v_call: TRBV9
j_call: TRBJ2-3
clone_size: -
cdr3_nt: TGTGCCAGCAGCGTTGCGGGGGGGCGGGGCACAGATACGCAGTATTTT
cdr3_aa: CASSVAGGRGTDTQYF

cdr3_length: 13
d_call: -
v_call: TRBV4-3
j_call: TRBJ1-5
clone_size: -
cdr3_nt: TGCGCCAGCAGCCAAGACCCGTTTCAGCCCCAGCATTTT
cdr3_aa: CASSQDPFQPQHF

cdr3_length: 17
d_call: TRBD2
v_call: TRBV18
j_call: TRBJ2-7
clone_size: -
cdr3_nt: TGTGCCAGCTCACCACCGGGGACTGGAGCGGGGGGGTACGAGCAGTACTTC
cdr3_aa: CASSPPGTGAGGYEQYF

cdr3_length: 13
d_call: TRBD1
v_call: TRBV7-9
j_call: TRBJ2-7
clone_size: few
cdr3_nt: TGTGCCAGCAGCTACGACAGGGAATACGAGCAGTACTTC
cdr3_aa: CASSYDREYEQYF

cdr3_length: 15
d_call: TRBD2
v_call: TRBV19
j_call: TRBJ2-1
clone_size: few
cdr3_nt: TGTGCCAGTAGTCTAGGTGGCGGGGGGATATCTAGGCAGTTCTTC
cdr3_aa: CASSLGGGGISRQFF

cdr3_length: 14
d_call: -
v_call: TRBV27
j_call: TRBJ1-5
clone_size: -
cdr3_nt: TGTGCCAGCAGTCCCGGACAGTTAAATCAGCCCCAGCATTTT
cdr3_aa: CASSPGQLNQPQHF

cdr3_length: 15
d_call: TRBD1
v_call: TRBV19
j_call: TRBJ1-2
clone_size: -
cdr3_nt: TGTGCCAGTACCCCTGGGTGGGGACAGCTCTATGGCTACACCTTC
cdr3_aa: CASTPGWGQLYGYTF

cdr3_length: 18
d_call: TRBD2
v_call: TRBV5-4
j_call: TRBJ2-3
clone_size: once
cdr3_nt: TGTGCCAGCAGCTTAGAGGGCCGGGCGCGGGGGGATTTGAATACGCAGTATTTT
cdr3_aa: CASSLEGRARGDLNTQYF

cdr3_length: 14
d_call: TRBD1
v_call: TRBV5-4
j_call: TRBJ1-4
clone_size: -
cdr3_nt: TGTGCCAGCAGCTCACCGGGACAGGATGAAAAACTGTTTTTT
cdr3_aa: CASSSPGQDEKLFF

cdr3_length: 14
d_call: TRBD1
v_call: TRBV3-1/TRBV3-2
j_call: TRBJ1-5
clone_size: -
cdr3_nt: TGTGCCAGCAGTCTTACAGGGGGCAATCAGCCCCAGCATTTT
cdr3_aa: CASSLTGGNQPQHF

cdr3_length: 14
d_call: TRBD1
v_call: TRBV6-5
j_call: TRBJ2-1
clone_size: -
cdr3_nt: TGTGCCAGCAGTTACCCGGACAGGCGGGATGAGCAGTTCTTC
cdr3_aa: CASSYPDRRDEQFF

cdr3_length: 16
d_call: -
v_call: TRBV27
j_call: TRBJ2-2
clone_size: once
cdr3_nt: TGTGCCAGCAGTTTATCATTGGTCGCGGTTGCCGGGGAGCTGTTTTTT
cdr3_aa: CASSLSLVAVAGELFF

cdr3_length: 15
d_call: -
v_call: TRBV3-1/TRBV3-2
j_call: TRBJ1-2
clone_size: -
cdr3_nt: TGTGCCAGCAGCCATCCTGCCCCCAGGGGACCGGGCTACACCTTC
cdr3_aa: CASSHPAPRGPGYTF

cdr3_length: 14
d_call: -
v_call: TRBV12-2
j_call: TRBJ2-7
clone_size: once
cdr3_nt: TGTGCAAGTCGCCACAGGAGGGTTGTCCACGAGCAGTACTTC
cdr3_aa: CASRHRRVVHEQYF

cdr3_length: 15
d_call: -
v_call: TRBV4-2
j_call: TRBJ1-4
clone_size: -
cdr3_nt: TGTGCCAGCAGCCCCCGGGCGGAGGTCCATGAAAAACTGTTTTTT
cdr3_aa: CASSPRAEVHEKLFF

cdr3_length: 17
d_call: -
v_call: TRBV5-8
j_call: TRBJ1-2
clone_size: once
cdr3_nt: TGTGCCAGCAGCTTAAGGGGATCTGAACTGGGAAGCTATGGCTACACCTTC
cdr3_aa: CASSLRGSELGSYGYTF

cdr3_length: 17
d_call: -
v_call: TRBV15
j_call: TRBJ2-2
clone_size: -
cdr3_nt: TGTGCCACCAGCAGAGATCCATTACAGCTAGCGATCGGGGAGCTGTTTTTT
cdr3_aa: CATSRDPLQLAIGELFF

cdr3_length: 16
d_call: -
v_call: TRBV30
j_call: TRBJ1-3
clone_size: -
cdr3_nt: TGTGCCTGGAGTTTCCCGTGGGGGGGCTCGGGAAACACCATATATTTT
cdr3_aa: CAWSFPWGGSGNTIYF

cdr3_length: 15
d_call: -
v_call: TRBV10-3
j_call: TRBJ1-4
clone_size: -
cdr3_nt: TGTGCCATCAGTGCCGCGGCTGCACGGAATGAAAAACTGTTTTTT
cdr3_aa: CAISAAAARNEKLFF

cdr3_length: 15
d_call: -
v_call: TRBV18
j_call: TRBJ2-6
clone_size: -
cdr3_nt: TGTGCCAGCACTCCGACAACCCAGGGGGCCAACGTCCTGACTTTC
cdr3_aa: CASTPTTQGANVLTF

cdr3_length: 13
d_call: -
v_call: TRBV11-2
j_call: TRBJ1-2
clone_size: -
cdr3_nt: TGTGCCAGCAGCTTTCCCACTAACTATGGCTACACCTTC
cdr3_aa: CASSFPTNYGYTF

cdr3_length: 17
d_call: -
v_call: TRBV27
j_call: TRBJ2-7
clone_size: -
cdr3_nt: TGTGCCAGCAGTTTATCGAGAGGGTTGGGGAACCTCTACGAGCAGTACTTC
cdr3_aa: CASSLSRGLGNLYEQYF

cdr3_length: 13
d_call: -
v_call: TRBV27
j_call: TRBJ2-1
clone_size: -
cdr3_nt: TGTGCCAGCAGTTTAGCAGTTCGCAGTCAGCAGTTCTTC
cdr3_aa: CASSLAVRSQQFF

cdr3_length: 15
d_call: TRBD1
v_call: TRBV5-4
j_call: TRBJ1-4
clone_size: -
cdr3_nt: TGTGCCAGCAGCCATGACAGGGGGGGCAATGAAAAACTGTTTTTT
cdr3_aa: CASSHDRGGNEKLFF

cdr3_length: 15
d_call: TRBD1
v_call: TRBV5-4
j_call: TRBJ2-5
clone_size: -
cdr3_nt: TGTGCCAGCAGCCAACCACAGGGGATCTTGGAGACCCAGTACTTC
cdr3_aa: CASSQPQGILETQYF

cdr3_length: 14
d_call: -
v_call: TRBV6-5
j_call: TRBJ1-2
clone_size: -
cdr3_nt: TGTGCCAGCGACATAGAGGGAGACGACTATGGCTACACCTTC
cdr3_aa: CASDIEGDDYGYTF

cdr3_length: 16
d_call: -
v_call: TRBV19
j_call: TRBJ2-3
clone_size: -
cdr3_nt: TGTGCCAGTAGTCCCCCCGGCCTTGGGGCCAGAGATACGCAGTATTTT
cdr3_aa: CASSPPGLGARDTQYF

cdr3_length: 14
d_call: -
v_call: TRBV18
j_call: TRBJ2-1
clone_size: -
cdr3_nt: TGTGCCAGCTCACCGCATCCCGGGGAGAATGAGCAGTTCTTC
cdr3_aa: CASSPHPGENEQFF

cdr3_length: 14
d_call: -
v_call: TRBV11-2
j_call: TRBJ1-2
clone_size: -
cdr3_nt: TGTGCCAGCAGCATAGGAGGTTGGGACTATGGCTACACCTTC
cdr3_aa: CASSIGGWDYGYTF

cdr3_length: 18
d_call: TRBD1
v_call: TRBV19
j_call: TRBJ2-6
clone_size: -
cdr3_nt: TGTGCCAGTCAGACACGGAACAGGGGGCTAACTGGGGCCAACGTCCTGACTTTC
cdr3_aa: CASQTRNRGLTGANVLTF